A selection of T cell receptor beta chains follows, all from one sample in a study of CD8 T cells in Susac syndrome. Each CDR3 protein is one row after TCRdb ran MiXCR on the immunoSEQ multiplex PCR reads. Of about 190,000 distinct CDR3 sequences in the sample, approximately 93% are singletons; the top ten hold 0.095% to 0.12%. Sequencing was done on a sample of CD4+ T cells from PBMCs. These receptors were collected from a human donor in good health. Each CDR3 is given without its conserved first and last residue.

V gene: TRBV28; J gene: TRBJ1-2; CDR3 length: 11; CDR3 protein: ASTTGGYYGYT
V gene: TRBV18; J gene: TRBJ2-1; CDR3 length: 10; CDR3 protein: ASSPFGNEQF
V gene: TRBV7-9; J gene: TRBJ2-2; CDR3 length: 12; CDR3 protein: ASSRAGGSGELF
V gene: TRBV28; J gene: TRBJ2-2; CDR3 length: 13; CDR3 protein: ASSVPRQPTGELF
V gene: TRBV27; J gene: TRBJ1-2; CDR3 length: 11; CDR3 protein: ASSLNRRGGYT
V gene: TRBV6-1; J gene: TRBJ2-3; CDR3 length: 14; CDR3 protein: ASGEYGGGYTDTQY
V gene: TRBV7-8; J gene: TRBJ2-3; CDR3 length: 14; CDR3 protein: ASSLGQEPSTDTQY
V gene: TRBV6-1; J gene: TRBJ2-6; CDR3 length: 14; CDR3 protein: ASYGQILSGANVLT
V gene: TRBV9; J gene: TRBJ2-1; CDR3 length: 14; CDR3 protein: ASSGTVLVGANEQF
V gene: TRBV20-1; J gene: TRBJ1-5; CDR3 length: 10; CDR3 protein: SATGTHQPQH
V gene: TRBV28; J gene: TRBJ1-2; CDR3 length: 10; CDR3 protein: ASSPPTTGYT
V gene: TRBV11-2; J gene: TRBJ2-2; CDR3 length: 13; CDR3 protein: ASSLEPALAGELF
V gene: TRBV30; J gene: TRBJ1-1; CDR3 length: 8; CDR3 protein: AGGNTEAF
V gene: TRBV3-1; J gene: TRBJ1-1; CDR3 length: 12; CDR3 protein: ASRSSGWSTEAF
V gene: TRBV7-2; J gene: TRBJ2-7; CDR3 length: 10; CDR3 protein: ASSTEGYEQY
V gene: TRBV7-3; J gene: TRBJ1-1; CDR3 length: 12; CDR3 protein: ASSRAGGNTEAF
V gene: TRBV27; J gene: TRBJ1-2; CDR3 length: 12; CDR3 protein: ASSLAAPNYGYT
V gene: TRBV20-1; J gene: TRBJ1-2; CDR3 length: 12; CDR3 protein: SARDQGFAHGYT
V gene: TRBV28; J gene: TRBJ1-3; CDR3 length: 15; CDR3 protein: ASSIRDSPVRENTIY
V gene: TRBV12-3/TRBV12-4; J gene: TRBJ2-7; CDR3 length: 11; CDR3 protein: ASRRTESYEQY
V gene: TRBV29-1; J gene: TRBJ2-6; CDR3 length: 13; CDR3 protein: SVKSGTAGANVLT
V gene: TRBV5-1; J gene: TRBJ2-3; CDR3 length: 14; CDR3 protein: ASRLAGQTPTDTQY
V gene: TRBV12-3/TRBV12-4; J gene: TRBJ1-3; CDR3 length: 11; CDR3 protein: ASSISGGNTIY
V gene: TRBV5-4; J gene: TRBJ1-2; CDR3 length: 9; CDR3 protein: ASSWKGGYT
V gene: TRBV27; J gene: TRBJ1-5; CDR3 length: 15; CDR3 protein: ASSLGTGGSSNQPQH
V gene: TRBV24-1; J gene: TRBJ2-2; CDR3 length: 15; CDR3 protein: ATSDSKQGMDTGELF
V gene: TRBV7-2; J gene: TRBJ2-5; CDR3 length: 13; CDR3 protein: ASSPQGAGQETQY
V gene: TRBV7-2; J gene: TRBJ2-2; CDR3 length: 14; CDR3 protein: ASSLDLVTNTGELF
V gene: TRBV7-2; J gene: TRBJ1-2; CDR3 length: 16; CDR3 protein: ASSYRPRARGRNYGYT
V gene: TRBV27; J gene: TRBJ1-2; CDR3 length: 16; CDR3 protein: ASSLSWSRGASNYGYT
V gene: TRBV12-3/TRBV12-4; J gene: TRBJ2-2; CDR3 length: 9; CDR3 protein: ASMGTGELF
V gene: TRBV28; J gene: TRBJ2-1; CDR3 length: 14; CDR3 protein: ASSQFRGSSYNEQF
V gene: TRBV20-1; J gene: TRBJ1-4; CDR3 length: 12; CDR3 protein: SALYRRTNEKLF
V gene: TRBV5-1; J gene: TRBJ2-2; CDR3 length: 14; CDR3 protein: ASSRGTGLNTGELF
V gene: TRBV10-3; J gene: TRBJ1-1; CDR3 length: 10; CDR3 protein: AATDMNTEAF
V gene: TRBV7-3; J gene: TRBJ2-5; CDR3 length: 13; CDR3 protein: ASSLSGGGGETQY
V gene: TRBV6-5; J gene: TRBJ1-3; CDR3 length: 11; CDR3 protein: ASSSEWGLRIY
V gene: TRBV27; J gene: TRBJ2-7; CDR3 length: 12; CDR3 protein: ASSLVVGSDEQY
V gene: TRBV5-6; J gene: TRBJ2-7; CDR3 length: 12; CDR3 protein: ASSLVSSSYEQY
V gene: TRBV20-1; J gene: TRBJ2-3; CDR3 length: 9; CDR3 protein: SASRADTQY
V gene: TRBV9; J gene: TRBJ2-1; CDR3 length: 18; CDR3 protein: ASSVAGTGAMWSSYNEQF
V gene: TRBV6-1; J gene: TRBJ1-6; CDR3 length: 14; CDR3 protein: ASSLGQGSDNSPLH
V gene: TRBV19; J gene: TRBJ2-5; CDR3 length: 12; CDR3 protein: ASSLGGIQETQY
V gene: TRBV7-9; J gene: TRBJ1-2; CDR3 length: 12; CDR3 protein: ASSLETVNYGYT
V gene: TRBV7-8; J gene: TRBJ2-4; CDR3 length: 14; CDR3 protein: ASSGSGGAFLNIQY
V gene: TRBV2; J gene: TRBJ2-7; CDR3 length: 11; CDR3 protein: ASRTPFSYEQY
V gene: TRBV20-1; J gene: TRBJ2-7; CDR3 length: 15; CDR3 protein: SAGRSGGPLRAYEQY
V gene: TRBV28; J gene: TRBJ1-5; CDR3 length: 13; CDR3 protein: ASSEDTVSNQPQH
V gene: TRBV7-9; J gene: TRBJ2-3; CDR3 length: 15; CDR3 protein: ASSLAQLAGDPDTQY
V gene: TRBV2; J gene: TRBJ1-1; CDR3 length: 12; CDR3 protein: ASPPGSTSAEAF
V gene: TRBV6-1; J gene: TRBJ2-2; CDR3 length: 12; CDR3 protein: ASIVGGNTGELF
V gene: TRBV5-4; J gene: TRBJ1-4; CDR3 length: 11; CDR3 protein: ASGSGNREKLF
V gene: TRBV27; J gene: TRBJ1-1; CDR3 length: 13; CDR3 protein: ASRSLGQGNTEAF
V gene: TRBV7-9; J gene: TRBJ1-2; CDR3 length: 13; CDR3 protein: ASSMAGGGVYGYT